This T cell receptor beta chain appears in the sequencing data of a study of T cells in Graves' hyperthyroidism and ophthalmopathy. Background on the study: Peripheral blood specimens were obtained at initial diagnosis, prior to any treatment.

Diagnosis rested on symptoms, serum thyroxine and TRAb, thyroid ultrasound, and orbital computed tomography. Fresh 10 ml peripheral blood yielded PBMCs. Regarding the study as a whole: Blood shared most expanded thyroid clonotypes above 0.001.

CDR1 is MDHEN, CDR2 SYDVKM, per germline. The V end was cut by 5 bases, the J end by 0 bases, with 11 bases between. The CDR3 runs to 14 residues. There were TCR beta CDR3 regions amplified from RNA transcripts. First-round RT-PCR of the TCR CDR3 relied on the HTBI primer set. One entry per CDR3 protein, called by TCRdb with MiXCR from the multiplex PCR reads. The sample includes some 300,000 distinct CDR3 sequences, roughly an eighth of them seen just once. This clonotype was detected many times. Its antigen is undetermined. The sequence derives from a woman aged 40 to 55 with Graves' hyperthyroidism. The chain recombines TRBV28 with TRBJ2-7; D uncertain. Sequencing was carried out using blood. The CDR3 loop reads CASSPDQVSYEQYF. The CDR3 nucleotides are TGTGCCAGCAGTCCGGACCAGGTCTCCTACGAGCAGTACTTC.